Detailed here is one T cell receptor (beta chain). Its target is not known. This CDR3 spans 12 amino acids. With 4 bases removed from V and 5 bases from J, the gap between germline ends came to 8 bases. This record comes from a study of metastatic and nonmetastatic thyroid tumors. Looking at the study overall: Blood and tumor or nodule tissue repertoires from malignant and benign thyroid patients were compared.

TCRdb re-called clones via MiXCR from the PCR reads. The data contain more than 10,000 clones, approximately 30% of them singletons. Every patient was untreated before thyroid surgery. General study findings and limits: In blood and tumor, TCR beta diversity was reportedly significantly higher in malignant thyroid tumors than in benign nodules.

This receptor was taken from a female donor with papillary thyroid cancer or a benign thyroid nodule (not recorded which). Some clones in this sample may be carry-over from other donors' samples. The sequenced material came from tumor tissue. This rearrangement joins TRBV12-3 or TRBV12-4 to TRBJ1-1; a weak D match, TRBD1 (6 bases). The CDR3 reads CASSYRVTEAFF. The CDR3 DNA follows: TGTGCCAGCAGTTACAGGGTTACTGAAGCTTTCTTT.